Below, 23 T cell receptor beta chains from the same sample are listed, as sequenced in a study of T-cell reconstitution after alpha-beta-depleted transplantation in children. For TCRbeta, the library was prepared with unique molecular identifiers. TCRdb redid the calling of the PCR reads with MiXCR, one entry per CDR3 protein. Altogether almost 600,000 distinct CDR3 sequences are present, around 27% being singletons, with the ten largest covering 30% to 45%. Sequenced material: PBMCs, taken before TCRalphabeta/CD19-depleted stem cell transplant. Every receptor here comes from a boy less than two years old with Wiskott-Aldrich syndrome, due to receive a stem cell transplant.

The CDR3 bases are TGTGCCAGCAGTTTGGTTTATGAGCAGTTCTTC. Protein product: CASSLVYEQFF. The chain couples TRBV12-3 or TRBV12-4 to TRBJ2-1, with no clear D. V shed 3 bases and J shed 8 bases, with 5 bases lying between them. CDR3 size: 11 residues.

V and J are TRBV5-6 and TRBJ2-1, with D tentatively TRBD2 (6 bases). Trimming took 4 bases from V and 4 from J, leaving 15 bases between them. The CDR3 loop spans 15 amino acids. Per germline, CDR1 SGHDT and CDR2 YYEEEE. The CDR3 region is CASSHTLSGYNEQFF. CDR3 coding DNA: TGTGCCAGCAGCCATACGCTTAGCGGTTACAATGAGCAGTTCTTC.

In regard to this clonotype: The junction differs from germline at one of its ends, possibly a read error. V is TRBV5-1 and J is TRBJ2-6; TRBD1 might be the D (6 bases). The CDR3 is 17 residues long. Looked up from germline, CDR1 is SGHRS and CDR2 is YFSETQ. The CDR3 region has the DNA TGCGCCAGCAGCCCCCAGGGGTATAGCTCTGGGGCCAACGGCCTGACTTTC. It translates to CASSPQGYSSGANGLTF.

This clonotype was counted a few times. CDR3: CASRSQREGSYNEQFF. The CDR3 DNA reads TGTGCCAGCAGGTCCCAGCGGGAGGGCTCCTACAATGAGCAGTTCTTC. The chain has TRBV12-3 or TRBV12-4 and TRBJ2-1; the match to TRBD2 covers 10 bases. This CDR3 region has 16 residues. J was trimmed by 0 bases and V by 6 bases; bases with no gene match: 5.

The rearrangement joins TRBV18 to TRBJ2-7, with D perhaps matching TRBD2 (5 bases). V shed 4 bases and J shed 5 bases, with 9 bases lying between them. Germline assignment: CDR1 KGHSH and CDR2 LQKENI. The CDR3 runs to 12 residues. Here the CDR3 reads CASSLGDDEQYF. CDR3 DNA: TGTGCCAGCTCACTGGGAGACGACGAGCAGTACTTC.

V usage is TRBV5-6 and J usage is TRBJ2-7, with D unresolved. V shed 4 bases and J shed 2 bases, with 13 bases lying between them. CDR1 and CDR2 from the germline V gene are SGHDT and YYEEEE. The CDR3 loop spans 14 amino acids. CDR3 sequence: CASSPAGGPYEQYF. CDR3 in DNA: TGTGCCAGCAGCCCGGCCGGCGGTCCCTACGAGCAGTACTTC.

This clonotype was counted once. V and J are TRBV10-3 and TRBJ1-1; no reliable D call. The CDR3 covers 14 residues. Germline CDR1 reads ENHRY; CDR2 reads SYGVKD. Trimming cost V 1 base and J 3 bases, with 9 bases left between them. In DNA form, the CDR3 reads TGTGCCATCAGTGAGTTGGGGATGGACACTGAAGCTTTCTTT. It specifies CAISELGMDTEAFF.

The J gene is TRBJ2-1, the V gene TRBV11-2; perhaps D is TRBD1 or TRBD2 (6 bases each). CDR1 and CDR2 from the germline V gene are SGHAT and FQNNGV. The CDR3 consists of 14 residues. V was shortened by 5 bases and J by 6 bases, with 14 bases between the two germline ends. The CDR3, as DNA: TGTGCCAGCAGCAAAGGGGGTAGCGGCAATGAGCAGTTCTTC. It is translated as CASSKGGSGNEQFF.

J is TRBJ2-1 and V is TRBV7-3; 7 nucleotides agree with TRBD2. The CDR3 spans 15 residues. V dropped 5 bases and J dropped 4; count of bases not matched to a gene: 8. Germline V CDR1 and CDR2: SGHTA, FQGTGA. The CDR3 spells CASSDLGGSYNEQFF. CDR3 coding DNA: TGTGCCAGCAGCGACTTGGGAGGGTCGTACAATGAGCAGTTCTTC. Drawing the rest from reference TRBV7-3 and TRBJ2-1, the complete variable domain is GAGVSQTPSNKVTEKGKYVELRCDPISGHTALYWYRQSLGQGPEFLIYFQGTGAADDSGLPNDRFFAVRPEGSVSTLKIQRTERGDSAVYLCASSDLGGSYNEQFFGPGTRLTVL.

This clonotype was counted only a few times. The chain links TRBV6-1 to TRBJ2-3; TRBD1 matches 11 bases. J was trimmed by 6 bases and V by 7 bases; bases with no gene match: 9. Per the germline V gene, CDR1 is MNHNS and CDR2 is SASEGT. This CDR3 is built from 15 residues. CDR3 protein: CASTRTGGLGDTQYF. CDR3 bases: TGTGCCAGCACCCGGACAGGGGGCCTCGGGGATACGCAGTATTTT.

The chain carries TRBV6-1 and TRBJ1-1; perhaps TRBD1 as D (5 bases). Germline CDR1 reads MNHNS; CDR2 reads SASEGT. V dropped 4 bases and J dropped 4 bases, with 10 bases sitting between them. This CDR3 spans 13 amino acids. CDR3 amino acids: CASSALGGTEAFF. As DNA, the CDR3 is TGTGCCAGCAGTGCACTGGGGGGCACTGAAGCTTTCTTT.

Written as DNA, the CDR3 is TGCGCCAGCAGCCAAGGCGCCAGGGGATCTGAAAAACTGTTTTTT. Translating it yields CASSQGARGSEKLFF. The chain carries TRBV4-1 and TRBJ1-4; tentative D call: TRBD1 (6 bases). Trimming pared 1 base from V and 7 bases from J, leaving 13 bases between. Germline CDR1 and CDR2: MGHRA and YSYEKL. This CDR3 comprises 15 residues.

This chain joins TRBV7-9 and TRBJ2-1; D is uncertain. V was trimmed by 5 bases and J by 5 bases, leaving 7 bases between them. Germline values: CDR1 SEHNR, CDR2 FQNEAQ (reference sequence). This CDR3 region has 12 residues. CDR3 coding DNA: TGTGCCAGCAGCCCCAGTGACAATGAGCAGTTCTTC. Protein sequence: CASSPSDNEQFF. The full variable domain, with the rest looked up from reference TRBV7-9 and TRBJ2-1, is DTGVSQNPRHKITKRGQNVTFRCDPISEHNRLYWYRQTLGQGPEFLTYFQNEAQLEKSRLLSDRFSAERPKGSFSTLEIQRTEQGDSAMYLCASSPSDNEQFFGPGTRLTVL.

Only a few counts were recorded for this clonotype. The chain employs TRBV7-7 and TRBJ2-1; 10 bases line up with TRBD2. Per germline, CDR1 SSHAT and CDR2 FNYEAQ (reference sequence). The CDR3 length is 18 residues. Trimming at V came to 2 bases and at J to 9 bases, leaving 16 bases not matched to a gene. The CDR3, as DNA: TGTGCCAGCAGCTTATTGACTAGCGGGTGGGCCACCGTGCCTGAGCAGTTCTTC. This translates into CASSLLTSGWATVPEQFF.

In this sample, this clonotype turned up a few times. This CDR3 reads CSASALAGGETQYF. The CDR3 coding sequence is TGCAGTGCTAGTGCCCTAGCGGGAGGGGAGACCCAGTACTTC. The chain couples TRBV20-1 to TRBJ2-5; 12 bases are shared with TRBD2. CDR3 length equals 14 residues. Trimming at V came to 3 bases and at J to 5 bases, leaving 4 bases not matched to a gene. CDR1 is DFQATT, CDR2 SNEGSKA, per germline (reference sequence).

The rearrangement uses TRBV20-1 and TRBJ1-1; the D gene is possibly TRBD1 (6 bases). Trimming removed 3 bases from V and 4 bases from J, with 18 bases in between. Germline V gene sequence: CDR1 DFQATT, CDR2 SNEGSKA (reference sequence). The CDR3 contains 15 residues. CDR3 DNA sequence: TGCAGTGCTAGTGTCTGGGGGGCGCAGGGCACTGAAGCTTTCTTT. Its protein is CSASVWGAQGTEAFF.

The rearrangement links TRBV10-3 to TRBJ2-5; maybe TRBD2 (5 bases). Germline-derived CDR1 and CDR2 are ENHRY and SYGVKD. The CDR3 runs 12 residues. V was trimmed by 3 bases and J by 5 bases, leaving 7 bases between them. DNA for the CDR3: TGTGCCATCAGTGATTGGAGGGAGACCCAGTACTTC. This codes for CAISDWRETQYF.

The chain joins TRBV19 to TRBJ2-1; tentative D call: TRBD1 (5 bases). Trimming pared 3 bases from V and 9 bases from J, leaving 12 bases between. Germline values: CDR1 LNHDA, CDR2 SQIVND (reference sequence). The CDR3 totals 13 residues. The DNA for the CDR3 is TGTGCCAGTAGTATTCAGGGTTACGGTGAGCAGTTCTTC. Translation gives CASSIQGYGEQFF.

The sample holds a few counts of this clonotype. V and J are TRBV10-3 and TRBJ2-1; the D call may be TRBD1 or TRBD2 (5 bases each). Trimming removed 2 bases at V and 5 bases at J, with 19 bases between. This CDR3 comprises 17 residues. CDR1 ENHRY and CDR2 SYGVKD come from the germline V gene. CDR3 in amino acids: CAISETPFGGENNEQFF. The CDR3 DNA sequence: TGTGCCATCAGTGAGACCCCTTTTGGGGGAGAGAACAATGAGCAGTTCTTC.

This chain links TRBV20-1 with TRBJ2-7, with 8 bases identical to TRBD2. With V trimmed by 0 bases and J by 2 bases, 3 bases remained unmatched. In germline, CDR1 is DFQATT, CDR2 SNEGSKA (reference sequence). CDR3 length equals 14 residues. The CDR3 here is CSARDGREAYEQYF. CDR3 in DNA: TGCAGTGCTAGAGACGGGAGGGAAGCCTACGAGCAGTACTTC.

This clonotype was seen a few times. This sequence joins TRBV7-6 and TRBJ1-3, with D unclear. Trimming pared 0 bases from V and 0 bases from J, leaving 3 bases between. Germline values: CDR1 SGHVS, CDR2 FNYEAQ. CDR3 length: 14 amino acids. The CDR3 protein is CASSLADSGNTIYF. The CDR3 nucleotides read TGTGCCAGCAGCTTAGCCGACTCTGGAAACACCATATATTTT.

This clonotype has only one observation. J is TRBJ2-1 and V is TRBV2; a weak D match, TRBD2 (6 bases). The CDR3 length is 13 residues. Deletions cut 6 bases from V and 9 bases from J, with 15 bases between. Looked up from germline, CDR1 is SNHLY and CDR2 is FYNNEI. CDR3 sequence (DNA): TGTGCCAGCAGGGGACCTAGCGATGGTGAGCAGTTCTTC. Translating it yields CASRGPSDGEQFF. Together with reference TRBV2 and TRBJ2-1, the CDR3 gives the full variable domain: EPEVTQTPSHQVTQMGQEVILRCVPISNHLYFYWYRQILGQKVEFLVSFYNNEISEKSEIFDDQFSVERPDGSNFTLKIRSTKLEDSAMYFCASRGPSDGEQFFGPGTRLTVL.

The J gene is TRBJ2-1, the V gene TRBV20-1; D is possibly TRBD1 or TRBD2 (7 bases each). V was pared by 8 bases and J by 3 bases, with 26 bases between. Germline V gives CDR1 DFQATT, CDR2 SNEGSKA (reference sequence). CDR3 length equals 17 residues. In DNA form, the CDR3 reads TGCAGTACCCAGGGGGAGGGAGGTTGGGCAGACTACAATGAGCAGTTCTTC. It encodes CSTQGEGGWADYNEQFF.